This T cell receptor (beta chain) was identified during a study of graft-versus-host responses after intestinal transplantation. For the study at large: Anti-thymocyte globulin induction preceded approximately three years of tacrolimus and steroid maintenance in all recipients. General study findings and limits: Among recipient marrow samples, GvH clones were found; some appeared first in ileum or blood. Early post-transplant HvG declines were associated with peak circulating GvH clone levels.

Libraries were prepared by immunoSEQ multiplex PCR; TCRdb keeps only in-frame clonotypes and omits some of them. The sample gives 120,000 or so clones, just under 95% of which show up once; roughly 0.5% is in the top ten. A word on this clone: Antigen unknown.

V dropped 4 bases and J dropped 3; count of bases not matched to a gene: 7. This CDR3 contains 14 residues. Germline V gene sequence: CDR1 SGHNT, CDR2 YYREEE (reference sequence). The J gene is TRBJ2-7, the V gene TRBV5-4; TRBD1 aligns across 7 bases. The clonotype originates from a human donor who received an intestinal transplant. The source material was unstimulated CD8+ T cells sorted from spleen or lymph node cells, sampled before intestinal transplant. The CDR3 spells CASSPQTGHYEQYF. DNA of the CDR3: TGTGCCAGCAGCCCACAGACAGGGCACTACGAGCAGTACTTC.